This T cell receptor (beta chain) is drawn from a study of blood T cell repertoires in COVID-19. Across the study: There were acute and convalescent COVID-19 samples, and they came from the United States, Italy and Spain.

Original analysis: For nucleated cells, counts were estimated from reference gene primer amplification. The table came from immunoSEQ multiplex PCR; TCRdb's copy has only in-frame clones and leaves some out. The D gene and trimming were derived from the DNA, and the V and J assignments and clone size from that table. In the table there are roughly 480,000 clones, 89% of which are singletons. Seattle patient enrollment occurred during active infection, with longitudinal follow-up thereafter. The sequenced sample consisted of peripheral blood. This clonotype originated in a man aged 18 to 29 with COVID-19, enrolled during active disease.

The CDR3 region has the DNA TGTGCCTACCAGGGAGGCACCGGGGAGCTGTTTTTT. It encodes CAYQGGTGELFF. V and J are TRBV30 and TRBJ2-2; tentative D call: TRBD2 (6 bases). Trimming took 7 bases from V and 4 from J, leaving 10 bases between them. Germline-derived CDR1 and CDR2 are GTSNPN and SVGIG (reference sequence). The CDR3 length is 12 residues.